This passage covers 18 T cell receptor beta chains from one sample sequenced in a study of OX40 agonist ivuxolimab in advanced cancers. The data were produced by immunoSEQ multiplex PCR, yet TCRdb's version contains in-frame clones alone and is incomplete. This sample has around 15,000 clones, with about four fifths found just once. The material sequenced was CD4+ or CD8+ T cells sorted from blood, taken in a trial of the OX40 agonist ivuxolimab. The receptors derive from an adult with an advanced solid tumor such as melanoma, head and neck, liver or kidney cancer.

This sequence joins TRBV6-5 and TRBJ2-7; the match to TRBD1 covers 8 bases. The germline gives CDR1 MNHEY, CDR2 SVGAGI. J was trimmed by 5 bases and V by 4 bases; bases with no gene match: 4. CDR3 length equals 13 residues. The CDR3 is CASSSGGVHEQYF. CDR3 nucleotides: TGTGCCAGCAGTTCAGGGGGCGTCCACGAGCAGTACTTC.

Relative to its sample, this clone is medium-sized. This rearrangement joins TRBV15 to TRBJ2-1, with 11 bases matching TRBD1. Germline lookup yields CDR1 LNHNV and CDR2 YYDKDF (reference sequence). The CDR3 loop spans 16 amino acids. V shed 5 bases and J 6 bases; nucleotides not matched to a gene: 9. The CDR3 DNA reads as TGTGCCACCAGCCCCCTGGCCGGGACAGGGGGCAATGAGCAGTTCTTC. Its protein product is CATSPLAGTGGNEQFF. Combining the CDR3 with reference TRBV15 and TRBJ2-1 gives the whole variable domain DAMVIQNPRYQVTQFGKPVTLSCSQTLNHNVMYWYQQKSSQAPKLLFHYYDKDFNNEADTPDNFQSRRPNTSFCFLDIRSPGLGDTAMYLCATSPLAGTGGNEQFFGPGTRLTVL.

The chain is built from TRBV4-1 and TRBJ2-7; TRBD2 might be the D (5 bases). CDR1 MGHRA and CDR2 YSYEKL come from the germline V gene. This CDR3 has 15 amino acids. The ends were cut back, 2 bases at V and 0 bases at J, with 11 bases in the middle. This CDR3 is CASSQSGGSSYEQYF. The CDR3 coding sequence is TGCGCCAGCAGCCAATCAGGAGGAAGCTCCTACGAGCAGTACTTC.

This clone was observed a few times. This chain uses TRBV18 with TRBJ2-5, with D perhaps TRBD1 (5 bases). CDR1 is KGHSH, CDR2 LQKENI, per germline. The CDR3 extends over 14 amino acids. Trimming left V 2 bases short and J 2 bases short, with 9 bases between. Here the CDR3 reads CASSPLDTQETQYF. CDR3 in DNA: TGTGCCAGCTCACCATTGGACACACAAGAGACCCAGTACTTC.

The chain carries TRBV5-8 and TRBJ1-1; unclear D gene. Germline V gene lookup returns CDR1 SGHTS and CDR2 YDEGEE. This CDR3 contains 13 residues. V lost 4 bases to trimming and J lost 8 bases, with 15 bases between them. In nucleotides, the CDR3 is TGTGCCAGCAGCCCGGGAGGCCTGATCGAAGCTTTCTTT. Its translation: CASSPGGLIEAFF.

CDR3 protein: CASSSGQVTYEQYF. CDR3 nucleotide sequence: TGTGCCAGCAGTTCAGGACAGGTCACCTACGAGCAGTACTTC. The chain joins TRBV13 to TRBJ2-7, with 7 nucleotides matching TRBD1. Trimming at V came to 6 bases and at J to 2 bases, leaving 7 bases not matched to a gene. CDR1 is PRHDT, CDR2 FYEKMQ, per germline (reference sequence). This CDR3 contains 14 residues.

This clone has just a few counts. The chain has TRBV10-3 and TRBJ1-2, with D hard to call. This CDR3 region has 14 residues. CDR1 ENHRY and CDR2 SYGVKD come from the germline V gene. V was pared by 2 bases and J by 8 bases, with 15 bases between. Here the CDR3 DNA reads TGTGCCATCAGTGAGGGGAAGAGGTTAGACGGCTACACCTTC. It specifies CAISEGKRLDGYTF.

The chain links TRBV2 to TRBJ2-7, with 9 bases lining up with TRBD1. The CDR3 is 13 residues long. Germline loops: CDR1 SNHLY, CDR2 FYNNEI. Germline trimming cut 5 bases from V and 5 bases from J; bases unmatched to any gene: 4. CDR3 amino acids: CASSTTGGHEQYF. CDR3 bases: TGTGCCAGCAGTACGACAGGGGGGCACGAGCAGTACTTC.

The chain employs TRBV6-5 and TRBJ1-4; D perhaps matches TRBD1 (6 bases). Germline V gene data show CDR1 as MNHEY and CDR2 as SVGAGI. V lost 6 bases to trimming and J lost 3 bases, with 14 bases between them. The CDR3 sequence is 15 residues long. CDR3 nucleotides: TGTGCCAGCAGCTCCATGGGGGGGCCTAATGAAAAACTGTTTTTT. It is translated as CASSSMGGPNEKLFF.

The chain links TRBV7-9 to TRBJ2-7; 10 bases map to TRBD1. V gave up 1 base and J gave up 3 bases; unmatched junction bases: 6. CDR3 length: 16 amino acids. Per germline, CDR1 SEHNR and CDR2 FQNEAQ (reference sequence). The CDR3 loop reads CASSLVGTGVDYEQYF. As DNA, the CDR3 is TGTGCCAGCAGCTTAGTGGGGACAGGGGTGGACTACGAGCAGTACTTC.

The gene calls are TRBV30 and TRBJ1-6; D remains ambiguous. Germline lookup yields CDR1 GTSNPN and CDR2 SVGIG (reference sequence). The CDR3 consists of 17 residues. V was pared by 0 bases and J by 4 bases, with 16 bases between. CDR3 sequence: CAWSVEGERGYNSPLHF. DNA of the CDR3: TGTGCCTGGAGTGTCGAGGGAGAACGAGGATATAATTCACCCCTCCACTTT.

The V and J genes are TRBV6-5 and TRBJ1-2; D unclear. The CDR3 spans 14 residues. Trimming pared 5 bases from V and 2 bases from J, leaving 12 bases between. The germline gives CDR1 MNHEY, CDR2 SVGAGI. CDR3 bases: TGTGCCAGCAGTCAAGGACGGACCAACTATGGCTACACCTTC. Translation: CASSQGRTNYGYTF.

V usage is TRBV4-2 and J usage is TRBJ1-1, with D hard to call. CDR3 length equals 13 residues. Germline loops: CDR1 LGHNA, CDR2 YNFKEQ. V was clipped by 5 bases and J by 0 bases, with 7 bases between them. CDR3 in DNA: TGTGCCAGCAGCTCCCGGCTGAACACTGAAGCTTTCTTT. Translation: CASSSRLNTEAFF.

This clone is medium-sized. The chain recombines TRBV4-3 with TRBJ2-7, with 11 nucleotides matching TRBD2. Germline loops: CDR1 LGHNA, CDR2 YSLEER. J was trimmed by 0 bases and V by 0 bases; bases with no gene match: 1. The CDR3 consists of 16 residues. In nucleotides, the CDR3 is TGCGCCAGCAGCCAAGAACTAGCGGGGGTCTCCTACGAGCAGTACTTC. This codes for CASSQELAGVSYEQYF.

Within the sample, this clone is medium-sized. The chain recombines TRBV4-3 with TRBJ2-7; 8 bases are a match to TRBD1. This CDR3 has 15 amino acids. The germline V gene has CDR1 LGHNA and CDR2 YSLEER. V lost 1 base, J lost 3 bases, and 5 bases stayed unmatched. The CDR3 is CASSQGTGWDYEQYF. Here the CDR3 DNA reads TGCGCCAGCAGCCAAGGGACAGGGTGGGACTACGAGCAGTACTTC.

This rearrangement joins TRBV19 to TRBJ2-5; D uncertain. Deletions cut 3 bases from V and 5 bases from J, with 16 bases between. The CDR3 is made up of 15 amino acids. Per the germline V gene, CDR1 is LNHDA and CDR2 is SQIVND (reference sequence). The CDR3 here is CASSIGDSRWETQYF. The CDR3 nucleotides read TGTGCCAGTAGTATTGGCGACTCCAGGTGGGAGACCCAGTACTTC.

The rearrangement uses TRBV7-9 and TRBJ2-1; no clear D. Germline loops: CDR1 SEHNR, CDR2 FQNEAQ (reference sequence). The V end lost 0 bases, the J end lost 0 bases, and 6 bases lay between the germline ends. The CDR3 runs 15 residues. The CDR3 here is CASSLAGFSYNEQFF. The CDR3 DNA is TGTGCCAGCAGCTTAGCGGGTTTCTCCTACAATGAGCAGTTCTTC.

This chain connects TRBV7-9 to TRBJ2-3; TRBD2 is a possible D gene (5 bases). V lost 1 base and J 6 bases, leaving 8 bases between the germline ends. The CDR3 length is 13 residues. Looked up from germline, CDR1 is SEHNR and CDR2 is FQNEAQ (reference sequence). Here the CDR3 DNA reads TGTGCCAGCAGCTTAGATGGGGAGGATACGCAGTATTTT. It is translated as CASSLDGEDTQYF.